The text below deals with one TCR beta chain. Its antigen is unidentified. The germline V gene has CDR1 MNHNS and CDR2 SASEGT. This CDR3 is 14 amino acids long. V lost 4 bases and J lost 0, with 9 bases in between. The data stem from a study of TIL therapy for anti-PD-1-resistant metastatic lung cancer. Study in general: Tumors carried a median roughly 1.5 non-synonymous mutations per megabase. Whole-study findings and limits: Patients were highly selected, enriched for treatment-naive, never-smoker and oncogene-addicted cases.

Time point indicated: pre-treatment sample, taken before nivolumab and TIL therapy. The libraries were made with immunoSEQ v3. Data came from immunoSEQ multiplex PCR; TCRdb stores just in-frame clones and leaves some out. The data show roughly 60,000 clones, over 70% seen once. The receptor was isolated from a person aged 25-80 years with non-small cell lung cancer. The chain combines TRBV6-1 with TRBJ2-5, with D tentatively TRBD2 (5 bases). The sample was blood, taken at baseline. The CDR3 spells CASSVEVNQETQYF. The CDR3 DNA reads TGTGCCAGCAGTGTGGAGGTTAACCAAGAGACCCAGTACTTC.